The clone carrying this TCR beta chain showed up just once. The data stem from a study of T cell changes during pregnancy in multiple sclerosis. CDR1 and CDR2 from the germline V gene are SQVTM and ANQGSEA. The CDR3 covers 12 residues. Method: immunoSEQ multiplex PCR; TCRdb's copy keeps in-frame clones and lacks some. The sample yields around 39,000 clones, about 88% seen once. The sequencing here drew on CD8+ T cells from peripheral blood mononuclear cells, taken in the first trimester of pregnancy. This TCR was sampled from a female donor with multiple sclerosis, enrolled in a pregnancy study. The V gene is TRBV29-1, the J gene TRBJ2-5; 8 bases agree with TRBD2. The CDR3 sequence: CGFPRGGETQYF. Here the CDR3 DNA reads TGCGGCTTCCCCCGGGGGGGAGAGACCCAGTACTTC.